This T cell receptor beta chain was sequenced during a study of long-term antiretroviral therapy in people with HIV. Survey level was the resolution at which the v3.0 immunoSEQ assay ran. The protocol was immunoSEQ multiplex PCR, while the TCRdb copy is restricted to in-frame clones and leaves out a portion. This sample carries tens of thousands of clones, over 90% of them seen once, and the ten largest clones take roughly 8%. Only United States sites treated participants with HIV. CDR1 is LGHNA and CDR2 is YNFKEQ in the germline V gene. The length of the CDR3 is 16 residues. V was trimmed by 1 base and J by 3 bases, leaving 10 bases between them.

This rearrangement joins TRBV4-2 to TRBJ2-6; possibly TRBD2 for D (6 bases). This specimen consisted of unsorted PBMCs, obtained around 6 years after starting antiretroviral therapy. This TCR was recovered from a man between 25 and 39 years old with HIV. This CDR3 is CASSQGSGDGANVLTF. The CDR3 DNA follows: TGTGCCAGCAGCCAAGGGTCGGGGGATGGGGCCAACGTCCTGACTTTC.